One and the same sample provided the 25 T cell receptor beta chains below, sequenced in a study of blood T cells in healthy people across ages. With a J-beta primer mix and a sample-barcoded 5' primer, a second PCR ran about 7 to 11 cycles. TCRdb ran MiXCR on the 5' RACE reads and lists one entry per CDR3 protein. In the table there are 550,000 to 700,000 distinct CDR3 sequences, approximately 27% of which are singletons. The specimen was blood. These receptors were collected from a woman in her 70s in good health.

Regarding this clonotype: One end of the junction does not line up with germline, which may come from a read error. The rearrangement joins TRBV9 to TRBJ1-2, with D possibly matching TRBD1 (6 bases). Germline lookup yields CDR1 SGDLS and CDR2 YYNGEE. The CDR3 loop spans 13 amino acids. Here the CDR3 reads CVSRSRQDYGYTF. The CDR3 DNA reads TGTGTCAGCAGATCACGACAGGATTATGGCTACACCTTC.

This clonotype was seen only a few times. V and J are TRBV6-2 or TRBV6-3 and TRBJ2-6; 8 bases agree with TRBD1. The CDR3 is made up of 16 amino acids. Trimming at V came to 2 bases and at J to 4 bases, leaving 4 bases not matched to a gene. The germline gives CDR1 MNHEY, CDR2 SVGEGT. The CDR3 sequence is CASSYADRAGANVLTF. The CDR3 DNA reads as TGTGCCAGCAGTTACGCGGACAGGGCCGGGGCCAACGTCCTGACTTTC.

The V and J genes are TRBV29-1 and TRBJ2-3; D unclear. Germline CDR1 and CDR2: SQVTM and ANQGSEA. V was cut by 8 bases and J by 0 bases, with 15 bases left in between. The CDR3 is 14 residues long. The CDR3, as DNA: TGCAGCACCCGGTTGAGTTCTAGCACAGATACGCAGTATTTT. Translation gives CSTRLSSSTDTQYF.

V and J are TRBV9 and TRBJ2-1; 10 positions agree with TRBD1. V lost 3 bases, J lost 3 bases, and 3 bases stayed unmatched. The CDR3 contains 15 residues. The germline gives CDR1 SGDLS, CDR2 YYNGEE. The CDR3 nucleotides are TGTGCCAGCAGCGCCGACAGGGGGCTCTACAATGAGCAGTTCTTC. Protein product: CASSADRGLYNEQFF.

The chain carries TRBV12-5 and TRBJ1-6; 11 bases are shared with TRBD1. The CDR3 spans 19 residues. The V and J ends lost 0 bases and 7 bases, in that order; junction bases with no gene match: 11. CDR1 is LGHNT and CDR2 is FRNRAP in the germline V gene. CDR3 nucleotide sequence: TGTGCTAGTGGTTTGGTACGGAATGGACAGGGGGCGCGGAATTCACCCCTCCACTTT. This sequence encodes CASGLVRNGQGARNSPLHF.

This clonotype was seen many times. The J gene is TRBJ2-7, the V gene TRBV11-3; 9 bases agree with TRBD1. With 1 base clipped from V and 2 bases from J, the junction kept 3 bases outside the gene matches. This CDR3 region has 15 residues. CDR1 and CDR2 from the germline V gene are SGHNT and YENEEA. DNA for the CDR3: TGTGCCAGCAGCTTAGCCGGGACAGGGCCCTACGAGCAGTACTTC. Translating gives CASSLAGTGPYEQYF.

The chain uses TRBV6-1 and TRBJ1-2; 11 bases are shared with TRBD1. Trimming at V came to 1 base and at J to 10 bases, leaving 8 bases not matched to a gene. The CDR3 contains 15 residues. Per germline, CDR1 MNHNS and CDR2 SASEGT. The CDR3 bases are TGTGCCAGCAGTGAAGATCTTGGGACAGGGGGTGACTACACCTTC. Translated: CASSEDLGTGGDYTF.

This clonotype was recorded many times. The chain recombines TRBV6-2 or TRBV6-3 with TRBJ2-7, with no clear D. V was clipped by 0 bases and J by 5 bases, with 8 bases between them. The germline V gene encodes CDR1 MNHEY and CDR2 SVGEGT. CDR3 length equals 13 residues. The CDR3, as DNA: TGTGCCAGCAGTTACTCGAAAGGCAACGAGCAGTACTTC. It encodes CASSYSKGNEQYF.

The chain couples TRBV6-5 to TRBJ2-1, with 8 bases aligning to TRBD1. Germline V lookup: CDR1 MNHEY, CDR2 SVGAGI. There are 14 residues in the CDR3. Trimming removed 6 bases from V and 7 bases from J; junction bases left unmatched: 8. The CDR3: CASSRQGRTNEQFF. The DNA of the CDR3 is TGTGCCAGCAGCCGACAGGGGCGCACGAATGAGCAGTTCTTC.

The rearrangement joins TRBV3-1 to TRBJ1-6; 9 bases match TRBD1. Trimming removed 3 bases from V and 9 bases from J; junction bases left unmatched: 3. Germline-derived CDR1 and CDR2 are LGHDT and YNNKEL (reference sequence). The CDR3 covers 14 residues. CDR3 DNA sequence: TGTGCCAGCAGCCATGGACAGGGGACTTCACCCCTCCACTTT. It specifies CASSHGQGTSPLHF.

The chain is built from TRBV5-1 and TRBJ1-2, with D possibly being TRBD1 (6 bases). The CDR3 has 14 residues. Per the germline V gene, CDR1 is SGHRS and CDR2 is YFSETQ. The germline V and J ends were trimmed by 3 bases and 9 bases, with 18 bases remaining between them. The CDR3 bases are TGCGCCAGCAGCTCCACCGGGGACAACCAGAGCTACACCTTC. As protein: CASSSTGDNQSYTF.

Concerning this clonotype: The junction differs from germline at one of its ends, possibly a read error. The genes are TRBV11-1 and TRBJ2-5; 7 nucleotides agree with TRBD1. Germline V gene data show CDR1 as SGHAT and CDR2 as FQDESV (reference sequence). The CDR3 has 15 amino acids. The CDR3 reads CASSRTGASQGTQYF. The CDR3 DNA reads TGTGCCAGCAGCAGAACAGGGGCATCCCAAGGGACCCAGTACTTC. Combining the CDR3 with reference TRBV11-1 and TRBJ2-5 gives the whole variable domain EAEVAQSPRYKITEKSQAVAFWCDPISGHATLYWYRQILGQGPELLVQFQDESVVDDSQLPKDRFSAERLKGVDSTLKIQPAELGDSAMYLCASSRTGASQGTQYFGPGTRLLVL.

This clonotype was found a few times. The CDR3 nucleotides read TGTGCCAGCAGCTTAGCGCTAAGGGGAGAGACCCAGTACTTC. The encoded protein is CASSLALRGETQYF. This chain joins TRBV7-9 and TRBJ2-5, with a weak D call TRBD1 (5 bases). With 0 bases removed from V and 4 bases from J, the gap between germline ends came to 9 bases. Germline V gives CDR1 SEHNR, CDR2 FQNEAQ (reference sequence). The CDR3 length is 14 residues.

The chain employs TRBV10-3 and TRBJ2-5; 10 bases are a match to TRBD2. Germline V lookup: CDR1 ENHRY, CDR2 SYGVKD. The CDR3 has 12 amino acids. V shed 9 bases, J shed 5 bases, and the junction held 3 bases outside the gene matches. In DNA form, the CDR3 reads TGTGCCATAGGGACTAGCGACGAGACCCAGTACTTC. It specifies CAIGTSDETQYF.

The rearrangement uses TRBV12-5 and TRBJ1-5, with D unresolved. The CDR3 extends over 14 amino acids. The germline gives CDR1 LGHNT, CDR2 FRNRAP. Trimming shortened V by 0 bases and J by 8 bases, and 11 bases separated the two germline ends. The CDR3 DNA sequence: TGTGCTAGTGGTTTGGTAGGGCTCATTGAGCCCCAGCATTTT. It specifies CASGLVGLIEPQHF.

This clonotype was counted only a few times. This rearrangement joins TRBV18 to TRBJ1-4, with D unresolved. With 6 bases removed from V and 5 bases from J, the gap between germline ends came to 10 bases. The V gene's germline CDR1 is KGHSH and CDR2 LQKENI. The length of the CDR3 is 13 residues. CDR3 loop: CASSPNVNEKLFF. Here the CDR3 DNA reads TGTGCCAGCTCCCCAAACGTCAATGAAAAACTGTTTTTT. The complete variable domain, with remaining parts taken from reference TRBV18 and TRBJ1-4, reads NAGVMQNPRHLVRRRGQEARLRCSPMKGHSHVYWYRQLPEEGLKFMVYLQKENIIDESGMPKERFSAEFPKEGPSILRIQQVVRGDSAAYFCASSPNVNEKLFFGSGTQLSVL.

This clonotype was observed at least ten times. The rearrangement links TRBV5-1 to TRBJ2-5, with a tentative D call TRBD1 (6 bases). Trimming pared 0 bases from V and 5 bases from J, leaving 8 bases between. CDR1 and CDR2 from the germline V gene are SGHRS and YFSETQ. There are 13 residues in the CDR3. This CDR3 reads CASSLDRVETQYF. For the CDR3, the DNA is TGCGCCAGCAGCTTGGACAGGGTCGAGACCCAGTACTTC. Combining the CDR3 with reference TRBV5-1 and TRBJ2-5 gives the whole variable domain KAGVTQTPRYLIKTRGQQVTLSCSPISGHRSVSWYQQTPGQGLQFLFEYFSETQRNKGNFPGRFSGRQFSNSRSEMNVSTLELGDSALYLCASSLDRVETQYFGPGTRLLVL.

Of note for this clonotype: At one boundary the junction diverges from the germline segment, which might be a read error. This chain joins TRBV20-1 and TRBJ2-7; 7 positions match TRBD2. This CDR3 is 12 amino acids long. Per the germline V gene, CDR1 is DFQATT and CDR2 is SNEGSKA (reference sequence). The CDR3 here is CSAQRGPYEQHF. CDR3 nucleotides: TGCAGTGCTCAGCGGGGACCCTACGAGCAGCACTTC.

This clonotype has just a few counts. This sequence joins TRBV29-1 and TRBJ2-7; a weak D match, TRBD1 (6 bases). The assigned J gene may be wrong: the sequence end matches TRBJ2-5 better. The CDR3 is 12 amino acids. Per the germline V gene, CDR1 is SQVTM and CDR2 is ANQGSEA. The CDR3 region has the DNA TGCAGCGTTGAAAGGGGGTGGGAGACCCAGTACTTC. It translates to CSVERGWETQYF.

This clonotype came up a few times. This rearrangement joins TRBV5-1 to TRBJ2-5; D may match TRBD1 or TRBD2 (5 bases each). Near its end, the DNA agrees better with TRBJ2-1, so the J call may be wrong. This CDR3 spans 16 amino acids. Germline V lookup: CDR1 SGHRS, CDR2 YFSETQ. The chain's CDR3 is CASSHHGTGTYNEQFF. Written as DNA, the CDR3 is TGCGCCAGCAGCCACCACGGGACGGGAACCTACAATGAGCAGTTCTTC.

The chain couples TRBV6-2 or TRBV6-3 to TRBJ1-2; unclear D gene. CDR3 length: 13 residues. Trimming stripped 6 bases from V and 2 bases from J, with 10 bases between. CDR1 MNHEY and CDR2 SVGEGT come from the germline V gene. CDR3 protein: CASSHDWNYGYTF. In DNA, the CDR3 is TGTGCCAGCAGCCACGACTGGAACTATGGCTACACCTTC.

The table lists this clonotype with a few counts. CDR3 DNA: TGCAGTGCTCTCTCCGGACTAGCGGGGTACAATGAGCAGTTCTTC. Amino acids: CSALSGLAGYNEQFF. The genes are TRBV20-1 and TRBJ2-1; 12 positions match TRBD2. The V gene's germline CDR1 is DFQATT and CDR2 SNEGSKA (reference sequence). This CDR3 region has 15 residues. J gave up 4 bases and V 5 bases, and 6 bases lay outside the gene matches.

The genes are TRBV6-2 or TRBV6-3 and TRBJ2-1, with a possible D match to TRBD1 (6 bases). Per germline, CDR1 MNHEY and CDR2 SVGEGT. With 6 bases removed from V and 5 bases from J, the gap between germline ends came to 17 bases. The length of the CDR3 is 15 residues. The CDR3 DNA sequence: TGTGCCAGCAGCCCGCTTCGGGACACCCACAATGAGCAGTTCTTC. Residues: CASSPLRDTHNEQFF.

This clonotype was seen more than once but under ten times. At one boundary the junction diverges from the germline segment, which might be a read error. The rearrangement links TRBV5-1 to TRBJ1-1; D unclear. Germline V gene data show CDR1 as SGHRS and CDR2 as YFSETQ. CDR3 size: 14 residues. CDR3 residues: CASSLTGSNTKAFF. The CDR3 nucleotides are TGCGCCAGCAGCTTGACCGGTAGCAACACTAAAGCTTTCTTT.

The chain combines TRBV12-3 or TRBV12-4 with TRBJ1-1; tentative D call: TRBD1 (5 bases). The CDR3 contains 12 residues. V lost 0 bases to trimming and J lost 10 bases, with 9 bases between them. The chain's CDR3 is CASSLALGRAFF. The CDR3 DNA follows: TGTGCCAGCAGTTTAGCGCTGGGGCGAGCTTTCTTT.